Shown below are 32 T cell receptor beta chains from a single sample sequenced in a study of CD8+CD57+ T cells in acquired aplastic anemia. The template for TCR beta VDJ and CDR3 sequence profiling was genomic DNA. In TCRdb, the reads were re-called with MiXCR into one record per CDR3 protein. The table shows about 180,000 distinct CDR3 sequences, with around half occurring only once. The patients chosen for sequencing had shown expansion of CD8+CD57+ cells (detected by flow cytometry). The specimen sequenced was sorted CD4+, CD8+, or CD8+CD57+ T cells (not recorded which) from PBMCs. Receptors were obtained from a human donor with aplastic anemia.

The sample holds many counts of this clonotype. The chain links TRBV7-8 to TRBJ2-5; D gene uncertain. The germline V and J ends were trimmed by 3 bases and 4 bases, with 9 bases remaining between them. The CDR3 has 13 residues. Germline-derived CDR1 and CDR2 are SGHVS and FQNEAQ. The CDR3 DNA reads as TGTGCCAGCAGCTTCAGACGTTCAGAGACCCAGTACTTC. It specifies CASSFRRSETQYF.

This clonotype was observed many times. This sequence joins TRBV5-1 and TRBJ1-1; D is unclear. V gave up 0 bases and J gave up 6 bases, with 9 bases separating them. Germline values: CDR1 SGHRS, CDR2 YFSETQ. CDR3 length: 13 amino acids. The CDR3 reads CASSLAMGSEAFF. CDR3 coding DNA: TGCGCCAGCAGCTTGGCCATGGGGTCTGAAGCTTTCTTT. The complete variable domain, with remaining parts taken from reference TRBV5-1 and TRBJ1-1, reads KAGVTQTPRYLIKTRGQQVTLSCSPISGHRSVSWYQQTPGQGLQFLFEYFSETQRNKGNFPGRFSGRQFSNSRSEMNVSTLELGDSALYLCASSLAMGSEAFFGQGTRLTVV.

V and J are TRBV11-2 and TRBJ1-4, with a weak D call TRBD1 (5 bases). Germline V gene data show CDR1 as SGHAT and CDR2 as FQNNGV. The CDR3 runs to 16 residues. Trimming took 8 bases from V and 8 from J, leaving 24 bases between them. The CDR3 spells CASPLKSRRDREKLFF. The CDR3 DNA is TGTGCCAGCCCCCTTAAGTCCCGCAGGGATCGAGAAAAACTGTTTTTT.

For the CDR3, the DNA is TGTGCCAGCAGCTTAGGGGGGACCGCCTACGAGCAGTACTTC. Amino acid sequence: CASSLGGTAYEQYF. This sequence joins TRBV7-9 and TRBJ2-7; D tentatively reads TRBD1 or TRBD2 (5 bases each). Germline V gene sequence: CDR1 SEHNR, CDR2 FQNEAQ (reference sequence). V was clipped by 1 base and J by 2 bases, with 9 bases between them. CDR3 size: 14 residues.

This clonotype has just a few counts. V and J are TRBV6-1 and TRBJ2-2, with 8 bases that match TRBD1. This CDR3 spans 13 amino acids. The ends lost 3 bases at V and 9 bases at J; junction bases unmatched: 3. Germline lookup yields CDR1 MNHNS and CDR2 SASEGT. The DNA of the CDR3 is TGTGCCAGCAGTGAGACAGGGGAAAGGGAGCTGTTTTTT. As protein: CASSETGERELFF.

At least ten counts were recorded for this clonotype. CDR3 in DNA: TGTGCCAGCAGCGCCCCACCCCGAGAGTTAGGCTACACCTTC. Translation: CASSAPPRELGYTF. The chain uses TRBV7-2 and TRBJ1-2, with no clear D. The CDR3 has 14 residues. CDR1 SGHTA and CDR2 FQGNSA come from the germline V gene. V lost 5 bases, J lost 8 bases, and 18 bases lay in between.

This clonotype was seen many times. The chain combines TRBV15 with TRBJ2-5; a weak D match, TRBD2 (6 bases). Germline loops: CDR1 LNHNV, CDR2 YYDKDF (reference sequence). The CDR3 has 14 residues. Trimming stripped 0 bases from V and 6 bases from J, with 11 bases between. CDR3 bases: TGTGCCACCAGCAGAGATGGTGGGGGGAAGACCCAGTACTTC. It yields the protein CATSRDGGGKTQYF.

This clonotype was picked up many times. The V call is TRBV9, the J call TRBJ1-3; D is unresolved. Trimming stripped 6 bases from V and 1 base from J, with 11 bases between. The CDR3 extends over 14 amino acids. Germline lookup yields CDR1 SGDLS and CDR2 YYNGEE. CDR3 DNA sequence: TGTGCCAGCACGGGAACAGCATCTGGAAACACCATATATTTT. Its translation: CASTGTASGNTIYF.

This clonotype appeared many times. The chain joins TRBV5-6 to TRBJ2-3; no clear D gene. Trimming cost V 2 bases and J 3 bases, with 10 bases left between them. Per the germline V gene, CDR1 is SGHDT and CDR2 is YYEEEE. CDR3 length: 14 residues. CDR3 nucleotide sequence: TGTGCCAGCAGCTTCAGTTGGTTGACAGATACGCAGTATTTT. It is translated as CASSFSWLTDTQYF.

This clonotype has ten or more counts. Germline and junction disagree at one end, which may indicate a read error. The chain couples TRBV5-1 to TRBJ2-7; 7 nucleotides line up with TRBD2. The CDR3 runs to 14 residues. The V gene's germline CDR1 is SGHRS and CDR2 YFSETQ. In DNA, the CDR3 is TGTGCCAGCAGCTTGGGAGGGAGTACCTACGAGCAGTACTTC. Translation: CASSLGGSTYEQYF.

The chain links TRBV19 to TRBJ2-1; D possibly corresponds to TRBD1 (5 bases). The CDR3 is made up of 16 amino acids. The germline CDR1 and CDR2 sequences are LNHDA and SQIVND (reference sequence). Trimming left V 6 bases short and J 0 bases short, with 15 bases between. CDR3 sequence reads: CASRELGRGSYNEQFF. Written as DNA, the CDR3 is TGTGCCAGTAGAGAACTGGGAAGGGGCTCCTACAATGAGCAGTTCTTC.

Ten or more counts support this clonotype. V is TRBV20-1 and J is TRBJ2-3; D not certain. Germline CDR1 DFQATT, CDR2 SNEGSKA (reference sequence). V dropped 7 bases and J dropped 3 bases, with 14 bases sitting between them. The CDR3 contains 13 residues. The CDR3 is CSVAGFRTDTQYF. In DNA form, the CDR3 reads TGCAGTGTTGCTGGATTCAGGACAGATACGCAGTATTTT.

The chain recombines TRBV4-3 with TRBJ2-7, with D unclear. Per germline, CDR1 LGHNA and CDR2 YSLEER. The ends were cut back, 2 bases at V and 4 bases at J, with 15 bases in the middle. There are 15 residues in the CDR3. The CDR3 DNA sequence: TGCGCCAGCAGCCAACTTCAAGGCCCCCCGTACGAGCAGTACTTC. Amino acids: CASSQLQGPPYEQYF.

Many counts were recorded for this clonotype. The chain combines TRBV3-1 with TRBJ1-6, with a tentative D call TRBD1 (5 bases). Per germline, CDR1 LGHDT and CDR2 YNNKEL (reference sequence). V dropped 2 bases and J dropped 5 bases, with 10 bases sitting between them. The CDR3 runs to 15 residues. Here the CDR3 reads CASSQNRPDNSPLHF. The CDR3 DNA is TGTGCCAGCAGCCAAAACAGGCCAGATAATTCACCCCTCCACTTT.

This clonotype was recorded many times. The chain couples TRBV10-3 to TRBJ2-5; TRBD2 is a possible D gene (7 bases). CDR1 and CDR2 from the germline V gene are ENHRY and SYGVKD. Trimming removed 6 bases at V and 1 base at J, with 12 bases between. The CDR3 has 14 residues. CDR3: CAISARGAQETQYF. As DNA, the CDR3 is TGTGCCATCAGCGCCCGGGGGGCCCAAGAGACCCAGTACTTC.

The chain recombines TRBV27 with TRBJ1-1, with TRBD1 matching 9 bases. The V segment lost 2 bases and the J segment 1 base; nucleotides outside the gene matches: 2. CDR3 length: 15 residues. CDR1 and CDR2 (germline): MNHEY, SMNVEV (reference sequence). CDR3 nucleotide sequence: TGTGCCAGCAGTTTACGGGGACAGGGGAACACTGAAGCTTTCTTT. This encodes CASSLRGQGNTEAFF.

This rearrangement joins TRBV9 to TRBJ1-2; 7 bases match TRBD1. The J segment lost 2 bases and the V segment lost 2 bases, leaving 3 bases of the junction unmatched. CDR3 length: 14 amino acids. The germline gives CDR1 SGDLS, CDR2 YYNGEE. CDR3 sequence: CASSVQTGNYGYTF. The DNA of the CDR3 is TGTGCCAGCAGCGTCCAGACAGGGAACTATGGCTACACCTTC.

The V and J genes are TRBV7-2 and TRBJ2-7; 10 bases map to TRBD1. J gave up 6 bases and V 5 bases, and 7 bases lay outside the gene matches. The CDR3 consists of 14 residues. Germline V lookup: CDR1 SGHTA, CDR2 FQGNSA. CDR3 bases: TGTGCCAGCAGCCAAGGCAGGACAGGGGGCGAGCAGTACTTC. Translation gives CASSQGRTGGEQYF.

The chain carries TRBV7-9 and TRBJ2-2; D is unclear. Per the germline V gene, CDR1 is SEHNR and CDR2 is FQNEAQ (reference sequence). Between the trimmed V and J ends, which lost 7 bases and 5 bases, there was a span of 11 bases. The CDR3 extends over 13 amino acids. Here the CDR3 reads CASTFLGTGELFF. CDR3 coding DNA: TGTGCCAGCACCTTCCTCGGGACCGGGGAGCTGTTTTTT. The full variable domain, its missing parts supplied by reference TRBV7-9 and TRBJ2-2, is DTGVSQNPRHKITKRGQNVTFRCDPISEHNRLYWYRQTLGQGPEFLTYFQNEAQLEKSRLLSDRFSAERPKGSFSTLEIQRTEQGDSAMYLCASTFLGTGELFFGEGSRLTVL.

This chain links TRBV11-2 with TRBJ2-7; D uncertain. Germline assignment: CDR1 SGHAT and CDR2 FQNNGV. V was shortened by 4 bases and J by 5 bases, with 21 bases between the two germline ends. The CDR3 length is 16 residues. The CDR3 DNA is TGTGCCAGCAGCTGGACCTGGTCGGTCCGCCCTCACGAGCAGTACTTC. Translation gives CASSWTWSVRPHEQYF.

The V and J genes are TRBV15 and TRBJ2-7; 8 bases align to TRBD2. The CDR3 length is 16 residues. The germline gives CDR1 LNHNV, CDR2 YYDKDF (reference sequence). V lost 3 bases, J lost 2 bases, and 9 bases stayed unmatched. CDR3 amino acids: CATSSTGGLGAYEQYF. The CDR3 DNA is TGTGCCACCAGCAGCACTGGGGGACTAGGGGCCTACGAGCAGTACTTC. Drawing the rest from reference TRBV15 and TRBJ2-7, the complete variable domain is DAMVIQNPRYQVTQFGKPVTLSCSQTLNHNVMYWYQQKSSQAPKLLFHYYDKDFNNEADTPDNFQSRRPNTSFCFLDIRSPGLGDTAMYLCATSSTGGLGAYEQYFGPGTRLTVT.

This clonotype has just a few counts. The chain couples TRBV24-1 to TRBJ1-1, with a tentative D call TRBD1 (5 bases). The CDR3 has 12 amino acids. CDR1 is KGHDR, CDR2 SFDVKD, per germline. Trimming stripped 7 bases from V and 10 bases from J, with 15 bases between. The CDR3 here is CATRNSGGAAFF. As DNA, the CDR3 is TGTGCCACCAGGAACAGCGGTGGGGCAGCTTTCTTT.

This clonotype was seen just once. The chain uses TRBV11-2 and TRBJ2-5; D perhaps matches TRBD2 (6 bases). The V gene's germline CDR1 is SGHAT and CDR2 FQNNGV. CDR3 length: 15 residues. V was shortened by 3 bases and J by 5 bases, with 16 bases between the two germline ends. CDR3 sequence reads: CASSLTRMAGETQYF. The CDR3 bases are TGTGCCAGCAGCTTGACTAGAATGGCGGGGGAGACCCAGTACTTC.

This clonotype was seen repeatedly, ten times or more. This chain uses TRBV12-3 or TRBV12-4 with TRBJ2-2; TRBD1 might be the D (5 bases). Between the trimmed V and J ends, which lost 1 base and 2 bases, there was a span of 5 bases. This CDR3 contains 14 residues. The CDR3 protein is CASSLGGNTGELFF. The CDR3 region has the DNA TGTGCCAGCAGTTTAGGGGGCAACACCGGGGAGCTGTTTTTT.

This clonotype was detected ten times or more. This sequence joins TRBV9 and TRBJ2-3; D might be TRBD2 (7 bases). Germline CDR1 reads SGDLS; CDR2 reads YYNGEE. V lost 6 bases and J 5 bases, leaving 22 bases between the germline ends. The CDR3 covers 16 residues. CDR3 bases: TGTGCCAGCACCGGCTTGGCGGGGGCACCCCGAGATACGCAGTATTTT. Protein: CASTGLAGAPRDTQYF.

The table lists this clonotype with a few counts. The chain recombines TRBV11-1 with TRBJ2-2, with 7 bases aligning to TRBD2. The CDR3 length is 17 residues. J gave up 6 bases and V 2 bases, and 12 bases lay outside the gene matches. CDR1 and CDR2 from the germline V gene are SGHAT and FQDESV (reference sequence). The CDR3 coding sequence is TGTGCCAGCAGCTTATCTCCCCCGGGAGGAATCGCCGGGGAGCTGTTTTTT. This translates into CASSLSPPGGIAGELFF.

The CDR3 spells CASSRGGADSDTQYF. Here the CDR3 DNA reads TGTGCCAGCAGCCGCGGGGGGGCCGATTCTGATACGCAGTATTTT. The chain employs TRBV7-3 and TRBJ2-3; 9 bases line up with TRBD2. V dropped 5 bases and J dropped 6; count of bases not matched to a gene: 9. The CDR3 totals 15 residues. Germline CDR1 SGHTA, CDR2 FQGTGA.

This clonotype was seen at least ten times. This chain uses TRBV15 with TRBJ2-5, with D possibly matching TRBD1 (5 bases). V shed 1 base and J shed 0 bases, with 9 bases lying between them. This CDR3 has 15 residues. Germline CDR1 reads LNHNV; CDR2 reads YYDKDF (reference sequence). CDR3 region: CATSRGGYHQETQYF. As DNA, the CDR3 is TGTGCCACCAGCAGAGGGGGCTATCACCAAGAGACCCAGTACTTC.

This clonotype has a count of ten or more. This chain connects TRBV20-1 to TRBJ1-1, with no clear D. The V end lost 3 bases, the J end lost 1 base, and 6 bases lay between the germline ends. The CDR3 extends over 12 amino acids. From germline, CDR1 is DFQATT and CDR2 SNEGSKA (reference sequence). The CDR3 region is CSASVGNTEAFF. The CDR3 nucleotides read TGCAGTGCTAGCGTGGGGAACACTGAAGCTTTCTTT.

The genes are TRBV24-1 and TRBJ1-5; no clear D gene. CDR3 length: 14 residues. V lost 0 bases and J lost 4, with 6 bases in between. The germline CDR1 and CDR2 sequences are KGHDR and SFDVKD. The CDR3 protein is CATSDLTGNQPQHF. CDR3 bases: TGTGCCACCAGTGATTTGACGGGAAATCAGCCCCAGCATTTT.

In its sample, this clonotype was seen many times. The chain recombines TRBV12-3 or TRBV12-4 with TRBJ1-1; D is ambiguous. This CDR3 is built from 12 residues. V lost 2 bases, J lost 6 bases, and 7 bases lay in between. The CDR3 DNA reads TGTGCCAGCAGTTTATACGGATCTGAAGCTTTCTTT. It specifies CASSLYGSEAFF.

In its sample, this clonotype was seen once. A read error may be the cause here, since a much bigger clone is one base away. The conserved phenylalanine or tryptophan normally closing the CDR3 is absent here, so this likely arose from a read error. This chain connects TRBV9 to TRBJ2-1; TRBD2 aligns across 7 bases. Per the germline V gene, CDR1 is SGDLS and CDR2 is YYNGEE. Losses at the gene ends were 3 bases for V and 6 bases for J; bases not matched to a gene: 6. The CDR3 covers 14 residues. The CDR3 here is CASSARGETNEQFS. In DNA form, the CDR3 reads TGTGCCAGCAGCGCCCGGGGGGAAACCAATGAGCAGTTCTCC.